Given below is one T cell receptor beta chain in context. No antigen is known for it. Patients' lesions had not changed for the previous 6 months. Repertoires were generated with immunoSEQ multiplex PCR, while TCRdb's copy carries only in-frame clones and drops some. The data hold more than 35,000 clones, with nearly 95% observed a single time. The junction had 10 bases not matched to a gene; V was cut back by 1 base and J by 5 bases. CDR1 is SGHAT and CDR2 is FQNNGV in the germline V gene. The CDR3 covers 16 residues. The sample belongs to a study of resident and recirculating memory T cells in vitiligo. Study at large: No cells were sorted; samples were homogenized just before genomic DNA extraction.

Study results and limitations: Vitiligo lesions lacked a unique dominant clone, and clonality varied. TCR sequences were not conserved across biopsy sites or patients.

The clonotype was recovered from a male donor with vitiligo. This chain joins TRBV11-2 and TRBJ2-5; 7 nucleotides line up with TRBD2. Sequences were obtained from blood. The CDR3 DNA reads as TGTGCCAGCAGCTTAGCGGGTCGGGGGGAGAGGGAGACCCAGTACTTC. Translation gives CASSLAGRGERETQYF.